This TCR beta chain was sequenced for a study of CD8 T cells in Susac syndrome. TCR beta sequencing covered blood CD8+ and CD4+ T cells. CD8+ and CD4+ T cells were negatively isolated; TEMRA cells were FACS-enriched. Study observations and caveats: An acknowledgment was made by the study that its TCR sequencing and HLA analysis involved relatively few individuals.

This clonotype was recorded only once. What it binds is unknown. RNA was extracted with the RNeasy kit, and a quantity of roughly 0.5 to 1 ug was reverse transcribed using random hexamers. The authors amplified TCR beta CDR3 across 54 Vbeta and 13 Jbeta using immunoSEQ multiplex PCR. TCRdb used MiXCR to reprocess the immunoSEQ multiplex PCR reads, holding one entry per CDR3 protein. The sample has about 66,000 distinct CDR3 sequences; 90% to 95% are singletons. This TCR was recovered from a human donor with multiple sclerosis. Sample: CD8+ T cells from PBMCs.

CDR3 sequence (DNA): TGTGCCAGCAGCTTAGGTGGGGGAACCTACGAGCAGTACTTC. Amino acids: CASSLGGGTYEQYF. The chain has TRBV7-9 and TRBJ2-7; D may correspond to TRBD1 or TRBD2 (5 bases each). This CDR3 has 14 amino acids. Germline V lookup: CDR1 SEHNR, CDR2 FQNEAQ (reference sequence). The ends were cut back, 1 base at V and 2 bases at J, with 9 bases in the middle.